Following are 22 T cell receptor beta chains from one sample sequenced in a study of blood T cell repertoires in COVID-19. Repertoires were generated with immunoSEQ multiplex PCR, while TCRdb's copy carries only in-frame clones and drops some. The sample has approximately 63,000 clones, 75% to 90% seen once; the top ten hold over 15%. Sequences were obtained from peripheral blood. The receptors here all came from a woman in her sixties or seventies with COVID-19, enrolled during active disease.

The genes are TRBV4-3 and TRBJ1-3; D may be TRBD1 (5 bases). This CDR3 is built from 16 residues. Germline lookup yields CDR1 LGHNA and CDR2 YSLEER. Trimming stripped 1 base from V and 1 base from J, with 11 bases between. The CDR3 DNA sequence: TGCGCCAGCAGCCAAGTCCAGGGTGGGTCTGGAAACACCATATATTTT. It codes for CASSQVQGGSGNTIYF.

The rearrangement joins TRBV27 to TRBJ2-1; 11 bases line up with TRBD1. CDR3 length: 15 residues. The ends lost 4 bases at V and 7 bases at J; junction bases unmatched: 6. In germline, CDR1 is MNHEY, CDR2 SMNVEV (reference sequence). The CDR3 sequence is CASSYPGQGGNEQFF. In nucleotides, the CDR3 is TGTGCCAGCAGTTATCCGGGACAGGGGGGGAATGAGCAGTTCTTC.

The V and J genes are TRBV4-3 and TRBJ2-2; D remains ambiguous. The germline CDR1 and CDR2 sequences are LGHNA and YSLEER. The CDR3 is 14 amino acids. Trimming left V 2 bases short and J 4 bases short, with 8 bases between. The CDR3 is CASSQYPGTGELFF. The DNA for the CDR3 is TGCGCCAGCAGCCAATATCCGGGCACCGGGGAGCTGTTTTTT.

V is TRBV28 and J is TRBJ2-3; weak D call: TRBD2 (6 bases). The germline gives CDR1 MDHEN, CDR2 SYDVKM. The V end was cut by 8 bases, the J end by 6 bases, with 9 bases between. This CDR3 region has 11 residues. CDR3 residues: CASRESDTQYF. Written as DNA, the CDR3 is TGTGCCAGCCGGGAGTCTGATACGCAGTATTTT.

The V call is TRBV7-2, the J call TRBJ2-1; possible D gene TRBD1, 5 bases. Germline V gene lookup returns CDR1 SGHTA and CDR2 FQGNSA. V dropped 4 bases and J dropped 8 bases, with 12 bases sitting between them. The CDR3 is made up of 13 amino acids. The CDR3 is CASSSPPRDEQFF. For the CDR3, the DNA is TGTGCCAGCAGCTCCCCCCCCAGGGATGAGCAGTTCTTC.

This chain connects TRBV11-3 to TRBJ1-1; TRBD1 agrees at 9 bases. The CDR3 is made up of 14 amino acids. V shed 2 bases, J shed 3 bases, and the junction held 1 base outside the gene matches. Germline V lookup: CDR1 SGHNT, CDR2 YENEEA. The CDR3 here is CASSLRTGDTEAFF. For the CDR3, the DNA is TGTGCCAGCAGCTTAAGGACAGGGGACACTGAAGCTTTCTTT.

The chain is built from TRBV5-4 and TRBJ2-2; TRBD2 matches 11 bases. The germline V gene has CDR1 SGHNT and CDR2 YYREEE (reference sequence). Trimming took 4 bases from V and 6 from J; bases not matched to a gene: 2. The CDR3 is made up of 14 amino acids. The CDR3: CASSLSGRAGELFF. CDR3 nucleotides: TGTGCCAGCAGCCTTAGCGGGAGGGCCGGGGAGCTGTTTTTT.

The chain combines TRBV4-1 with TRBJ2-1; 10 bases are a match to TRBD2. V lost 1 base to trimming and J lost 6 bases; unmatched junction nucleotides: 3. This CDR3 spans 15 amino acids. Germline CDR1 is MGHRA and CDR2 is YSYEKL. The CDR3 DNA reads as TGCGCCAGCAGCCAAGGTTCTAGCGGGAGCAATGAGCAGTTCTTC. Protein: CASSQGSSGSNEQFF.

This rearrangement joins TRBV28 to TRBJ2-3, with 8 bases matching TRBD1. CDR1 and CDR2 (germline): MDHEN, SYDVKM. Trimming at V came to 6 bases and at J to 5 bases, leaving 4 bases not matched to a gene. This CDR3 spans 13 amino acids. CDR3 nucleotide sequence: TGTGCCAGCAGCCGGGACAGGTTAGATACGCAGTATTTT. Its translation: CASSRDRLDTQYF.

The rearrangement uses TRBV4-1 and TRBJ2-6; 7 bases map to TRBD1. This CDR3 is built from 19 residues. Germline CDR1 reads MGHRA; CDR2 reads YSYEKL. Trimming took 4 bases from V and 0 from J; bases not matched to a gene: 12. This CDR3 reads CASSLRGTGALSGANVLTF. The CDR3 bases are TGCGCCAGCAGCCTAAGGGGCACAGGGGCCCTCTCTGGGGCCAACGTCCTGACTTTC.

This chain's CDR3 is CASSLARGNQPQHF. CDR3 bases: TGTGCCAGCAGCTTAGCCAGGGGCAATCAGCCCCAGCATTTT. The chain links TRBV7-8 to TRBJ1-5, with D maybe TRBD1 (5 bases). Germline V gives CDR1 SGHVS, CDR2 FQNEAQ. The germline V and J ends were trimmed by 0 bases and 2 bases, with 5 bases remaining between them. The CDR3 has 14 residues.

CDR3 bases: TGTGCCAGCAGCTTAGGGCGAGCGGGAGTTCGCAATGAGCAGTTCTTC. It codes for CASSLGRAGVRNEQFF. The gene calls are TRBV7-2 and TRBJ2-1; the match to TRBD2 covers 8 bases. V shed 1 base and J 6 bases; nucleotides not matched to a gene: 8. The length of the CDR3 is 16 residues. The germline V gene encodes CDR1 SGHTA and CDR2 FQGNSA.

V is TRBV18 and J is TRBJ1-2, with a tentative D call TRBD1 (6 bases). The CDR3 consists of 14 residues. V was pared by 1 base and J by 4 bases, with 10 bases between. CDR1 KGHSH and CDR2 LQKENI come from the germline V gene. In nucleotides, the CDR3 is TGTGCCAGCTCACCACAGGACAGTATCTATGGCTACACCTTC. Translation gives CASSPQDSIYGYTF.

The J gene is TRBJ2-7, the V gene TRBV11-2, with TRBD1 matching 8 bases. J was trimmed by 0 bases and V by 5 bases; bases with no gene match: 12. This CDR3 is 17 amino acids long. Per germline, CDR1 SGHAT and CDR2 FQNNGV. The CDR3 sequence: CASSPGTGQLSSYEQYF. The CDR3 DNA sequence: TGTGCCAGCAGCCCCGGGACAGGCCAATTGAGCTCCTACGAGCAGTACTTC.

J is TRBJ2-1 and V is TRBV7-2; a possible D gene is TRBD2 (5 bases). Germline CDR1 SGHTA, CDR2 FQGNSA. The CDR3 has 15 amino acids. V lost 3 bases and J 7 bases, leaving 16 bases between the germline ends. In DNA, the CDR3 is TGTGCCAGCAGCTTCTCCGGAAGCGGTGGGAATGAGCAGTTCTTC. Its protein is CASSFSGSGGNEQFF. The full variable domain, its missing parts supplied by reference TRBV7-2 and TRBJ2-1, is GAGVSQSPSNKVTEKGKDVELRCDPISGHTALYWYRQSLGQGLEFLIYFQGNSAPDKSGLPSDRFSAERTGGSVSTLTIQRTQQEDSAVYLCASSFSGSGGNEQFFGPGTRLTVL.

The rearrangement uses TRBV6-5 and TRBJ2-3; 7 nucleotides line up with TRBD2. The CDR3 is 14 residues long. CDR1 MNHEY and CDR2 SVGAGI come from the germline V gene. After removal of 10 bases from V and 0 bases from J, the junction contained 7 bases not matched to a gene. CDR3 coding DNA: TGTGCCACCGGGACTACTGCTAGCACAGATACGCAGTATTTT. Translation gives CATGTTASTDTQYF.

The V and J genes are TRBV7-2 and TRBJ1-1; 7 bases align to TRBD1. V gave up 8 bases and J gave up 12 bases; unmatched junction bases: 21. Germline lookup yields CDR1 SGHTA and CDR2 FQGNSA. The length of the CDR3 is 15 residues. CDR3 residues: CASQAYRGGRGESFF. CDR3 DNA: TGTGCCAGCCAAGCTTATAGAGGCGGCAGGGGGGAGTCTTTCTTT. The full variable domain, with the rest looked up from reference TRBV7-2 and TRBJ1-1, is GAGVSQSPSNKVTEKGKDVELRCDPISGHTALYWYRQSLGQGLEFLIYFQGNSAPDKSGLPSDRFSAERTGGSVSTLTIQRTQQEDSAVYLCASQAYRGGRGESFFGQGTRLTVV.

The chain carries TRBV5-6 and TRBJ2-5; a weak D match, TRBD2 (6 bases). The CDR3 runs 14 residues. CDR1 and CDR2 from the germline V gene are SGHDT and YYEEEE. Trimming cost V 4 bases and J 5 bases, with 15 bases left between them. The CDR3 sequence: CASSPLGGLETQYF. For the CDR3, the DNA is TGTGCCAGCAGCCCGTTGGGGGGTTTGGAGACCCAGTACTTC.

This chain uses TRBV20-1 with TRBJ1-5, with D possibly matching TRBD1 (5 bases). V was cut by 3 bases and J by 4 bases, with 10 bases left in between. The CDR3 totals 13 residues. The germline V gene has CDR1 DFQATT and CDR2 SNEGSKA (reference sequence). Written as DNA, the CDR3 is TGCAGTGCTAGTAGCAGGGAAAATCAGCCCCAGCATTTT. This encodes CSASSRENQPQHF.

J is TRBJ1-5 and V is TRBV9; 7 nucleotides align to TRBD1. V lost 0 bases and J lost 6; bases outside the gene matches: 6. This CDR3 is 15 amino acids long. Per germline, CDR1 SGDLS and CDR2 YYNGEE. CDR3 coding DNA: TGTGCCAGCAGCGTAGGAGGGCAGGGGGGTCAGCCCCAGCATTTT. As protein: CASSVGGQGGQPQHF.

The chain recombines TRBV18 with TRBJ1-5, with D hard to call. The CDR3 loop spans 14 amino acids. CDR1 is KGHSH, CDR2 LQKENI, per germline. V lost 4 bases, J lost 5 bases, and 12 bases lay in between. In DNA form, the CDR3 reads TGTGCCAGCTCACGGGCCGGCGGGGATCAGCCCCAGCATTTT. Protein product: CASSRAGGDQPQHF.

The J gene is TRBJ1-2, the V gene TRBV29-1; D is uncertain. The germline gives CDR1 SQVTM, CDR2 ANQGSEA. The CDR3 runs to 13 residues. Deletions cut 6 bases from V and 6 bases from J, with 17 bases between. The CDR3 region is CSVTNGGVNGYTF. The CDR3 DNA follows: TGCAGCGTCACAAACGGAGGCGTTAATGGCTACACCTTC. Supplemented by reference TRBV29-1 and TRBJ1-2, the full variable domain reads SAVISQKPSRDICQRGTSLTIQCQVDSQVTMMFWYRQQPGQSLTLIATANQGSEATYESGFVIDKFPISRPNLTFSTLTVSNMSPEDSSIYLCSVTNGGVNGYTFGSGTRLTVV.